This T cell receptor beta chain derives from a study of molecular identifiers for immune sequencing clone quantification. There are 14 residues in the CDR3. The V end lost 5 bases, the J end lost 2 bases, and 12 bases lay between the germline ends. Study-wide results and caveats: Single-cell amounts of spiked Jurkat TCR RNA were reportedly detectable among roughly 950,000 naive cells. Under 1% of molecules in naive cells, but over 98% of effector molecules, belonged to clones above 20 RNA copies.

The use of previously described methods and listed TCR primers produced the bulk TCR libraries. MiXCR, applied by TCRdb to the PCR reads, yields one record per CDR3 protein. The repertoire has tens of thousands of distinct CDR3 sequences, roughly a fifth of them found once; the top ten carry approximately 0.99%. At least ten counts were recorded for this clonotype. Its antigen is still unknown. This receptor was taken from a human donor in good health. Some libraries in this study had Jurkat cell RNA spiked in. Material for sequencing was naive CD8+ T cells from blood, with Jurkat cell RNA spiked in. Regarding subset: FACS-sorted CD8+CD4-CCR7+CD45RA+ naive T cells. The rearrangement links TRBV12-3 or TRBV12-4 to TRBJ2-5; a weak D match, TRBD2 (5 bases). CDR3 sequence: CASSTRWKQETQYF. CDR3 in DNA: TGTGCCAGCAGTACTAGATGGAAACAAGAGACCCAGTACTTC.